The 11 T cell receptor beta chains in this list originate from one sample, sequenced in a study of T cell responses to AZD1222 COVID-19 vaccine. Repertoires were generated with immunoSEQ multiplex PCR, while TCRdb's copy carries only in-frame clones and drops some. This repertoire shows about 130,000 clones, under 90% found once; its top ten account for 20% to 25%. The sample in question was peripheral blood, obtained on day 0 of AZD1222 vaccination. The source of these receptors is an adult in good health.

V gene TRBV9 combines with J gene TRBJ2-7; 10 positions agree with TRBD2. This CDR3 is built from 15 residues. Looked up from germline, CDR1 is SGDLS and CDR2 is YYNGEE. Trimming removed 3 bases from V and 1 base from J; junction bases left unmatched: 4. CDR3 DNA: TGTGCCAGCAGCGCTGGACTAGCGGATTCCTACGAGCAGTACTTC. It translates to CASSAGLADSYEQYF. The whole variable domain, filled in from reference TRBV9 and TRBJ2-7, reads DSGVTQTPKHLITATGQRVTLRCSPRSGDLSVYWYQQSLDQGLQFLIQYYNGEERAKGNILERFSAQQFPDLHSELNLSSLELGDSALYFCASSAGLADSYEQYFGPGTRLTVT.

The chain is built from TRBV5-5 and TRBJ1-2, with 8 bases aligning to TRBD1. The length of the CDR3 is 17 residues. Germline V lookup: CDR1 SGHKS, CDR2 YYEKEE (reference sequence). V trimming: 4 bases; J trimming: 8 bases; junction bases outside the gene matches: 19. The CDR3 DNA reads TGTGCCAGCAGCACTTCCGGGACAGGATTCTGGGCGAGGGGCTACACCTTC. It specifies CASSTSGTGFWARGYTF.

The chain combines TRBV28 with TRBJ2-2, with TRBD2 matching over 8 bases. With V trimmed by 7 bases and J by 5 bases, 9 bases remained unmatched. CDR1 MDHEN and CDR2 SYDVKM come from the germline V gene. The CDR3 has 15 residues. The CDR3 DNA sequence: TGTGCCAGCACGAAACCCGGGGGGGGAACCGGGGAGCTGTTTTTT. It yields the protein CASTKPGGGTGELFF.

The chain links TRBV5-1 to TRBJ2-7; 9 bases are a match to TRBD1. The CDR3 extends over 15 amino acids. Germline values: CDR1 SGHRS, CDR2 YFSETQ. J was trimmed by 4 bases and V by 6 bases; bases with no gene match: 11. CDR3 protein: CASNLGGQGRYEQYF. The CDR3 region has the DNA TGCGCCAGCAACCTGGGGGGACAGGGCCGGTACGAGCAGTACTTC.

This chain connects TRBV4-3 to TRBJ1-2, with D perhaps matching TRBD1 (5 bases). Trimming removed 0 bases at V and 5 bases at J, with 16 bases between. Germline V CDR1 and CDR2: LGHNA, YSLEER. The CDR3 totals 16 residues. The CDR3 coding sequence is TGCGCCAGCAGCCAAGATACCCGGGGTGGGGGATATGGCTACACCTTC. Translated: CASSQDTRGGGYGYTF.

The chain uses TRBV5-1 and TRBJ1-1; D is unresolved. Germline-derived CDR1 and CDR2 are SGHRS and YFSETQ. V gave up 1 base and J gave up 6 bases, with 10 bases separating them. There are 13 residues in the CDR3. CDR3 DNA: TGCGCCAGCAGCTTGACAACCCTCGCTGAAGCTTTCTTT. This codes for CASSLTTLAEAFF.

The chain combines TRBV21-1 with TRBJ1-1; the table's TRBD1 call for D was not verified on the DNA. TRBV21-1 is a pseudogene. The CDR3 spans 15 residues. The CDR3 DNA reads as TGTGCCAGCAGCCTTAGGACAGAAATGAACACTGAAGCTTTCTTT. It codes for CASSLRTEMNTEAFF.

This rearrangement joins TRBV20-1 to TRBJ2-1; 7 bases match TRBD2. The germline V gene has CDR1 DFQATT and CDR2 SNEGSKA (reference sequence). J was trimmed by 1 base and V by 3 bases; bases with no gene match: 0. This CDR3 contains 13 residues. In DNA, the CDR3 is TGCAGTGCTAGTAGCGGGTCCTACAATGAGCAGTTCTTC. Its translation is CSASSGSYNEQFF.

The chain joins TRBV29-1 to TRBJ1-4, with 7 bases aligning to TRBD1. This CDR3 spans 14 amino acids. V shed 6 bases and J 2 bases; nucleotides not matched to a gene: 6. In germline, CDR1 is SQVTM, CDR2 ANQGSEA. CDR3: CSVPQGPTNEKLFF. In DNA form, the CDR3 reads TGCAGCGTCCCACAGGGGCCTACTAATGAAAAACTGTTTTTT.

V is TRBV7-2 and J is TRBJ1-3; D unresolved. Germline lookup yields CDR1 SGHTA and CDR2 FQGNSA. The V end lost 4 bases, the J end lost 0 bases, and 10 bases lay between the germline ends. The CDR3 contains 15 residues. The CDR3 nucleotides are TGTGCCAGCAGCTGGGCACCCGACTCTGGAAACACCATATATTTT. Protein: CASSWAPDSGNTIYF.

V gene TRBV11-2 combines with J gene TRBJ1-2; D uncertain. Germline V gives CDR1 SGHAT, CDR2 FQNNGV. This CDR3 has 12 residues. Trimming cost V 3 bases and J 4 bases, with 6 bases left between them. The CDR3 spells CASSFDTYGYTF. CDR3 DNA: TGTGCCAGCAGCTTTGACACCTATGGCTACACCTTC.